This T cell receptor beta chain originates from a study of T-cell reconstitution after alpha-beta-depleted transplantation in children. Preparation of the TCRbeta library was carried out with unique molecular identifiers. TCRdb redid the calling of the PCR reads with MiXCR, one entry per CDR3 protein. The table lists hundreds of thousands of distinct CDR3 sequences, 9.5% to 15% of them singletons. Germline V CDR1 and CDR2: LNHNV, YYDKDF (reference sequence). The CDR3 consists of 14 residues. After removal of 4 bases from V and 7 bases from J, the junction contained 5 bases not matched to a gene. This specimen was PBMCs from the stem cell graft donor, taken from the stem cell graft. The clonotype originates from a human donor who donated a stem cell graft to a child with combined immunodeficiency. The chain has TRBV15 and TRBJ2-1; 9 bases are shared with TRBD1. DNA of the CDR3: TGTGCCACCAGCACCTTAGACAGGGGGAATGAGCAGTTCTTC. As protein: CATSTLDRGNEQFF.